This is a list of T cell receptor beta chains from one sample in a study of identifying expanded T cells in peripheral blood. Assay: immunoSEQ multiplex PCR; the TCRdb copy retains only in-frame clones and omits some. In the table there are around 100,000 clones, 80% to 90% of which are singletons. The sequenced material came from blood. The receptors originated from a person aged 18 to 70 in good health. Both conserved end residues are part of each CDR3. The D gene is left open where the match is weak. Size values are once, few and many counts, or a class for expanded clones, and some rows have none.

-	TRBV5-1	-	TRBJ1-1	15	CASSLDSRRNTEAFF	TGCGCCAGCAGCTTGGATTCCCGGCGGAACACTGAAGCTTTCTTT
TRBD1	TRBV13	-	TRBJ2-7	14	CASSYSQGAYEQYF	TGTGCCAGCAGTTACTCGCAGGGGGCTTACGAGCAGTACTTC
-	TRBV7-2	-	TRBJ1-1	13	CASSLLVNTEAFF	TGTGCCAGCAGCTTATTAGTGAACACTGAAGCTTTCTTT
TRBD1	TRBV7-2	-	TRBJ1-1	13	CASSQGANTEAFF	TGTGCCAGCAGCCAGGGGGCCAACACTGAAGCTTTCTTT
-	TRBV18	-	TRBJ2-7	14	CASSPEVMGREQYF	TGTGCCAGCTCACCCGAAGTGATGGGGAGAGAGCAGTACTTC
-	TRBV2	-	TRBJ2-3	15	CASSDAGIITDTQYF	TGTGCCAGCAGTGACGCGGGGATTATCACAGATACGCAGTATTTT
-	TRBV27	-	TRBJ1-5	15	CASSLVGTGNQPQHF	TGTGCCAGCAGTCTAGTGGGTACAGGCAATCAGCCCCAGCATTTT
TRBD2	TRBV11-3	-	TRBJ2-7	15	CASSSGLAGGYEQYF	TGTGCCAGCAGCTCGGGACTAGCGGGAGGCTACGAGCAGTACTTC
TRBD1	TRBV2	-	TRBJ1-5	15	CASKGQGISNQPQHF	TGTGCCAGCAAGGGACAGGGGATAAGCAATCAGCCCCAGCATTTT
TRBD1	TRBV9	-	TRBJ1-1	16	CASSPDLQGAHTEAFF	TGTGCCAGCAGCCCAGACCTACAGGGGGCTCACACTGAAGCTTTCTTT
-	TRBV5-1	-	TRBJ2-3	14	CASSLVSDTDTQYF	TGCGCCAGCAGCTTGGTCAGCGACACAGATACGCAGTATTTT
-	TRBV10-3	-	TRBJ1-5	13	CAIRGAGNQPQHF	TGTGCCATCAGGGGAGCAGGAAATCAGCCCCAGCATTTT
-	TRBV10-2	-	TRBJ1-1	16	CASSESPDSLNTEAFF	TGCGCCAGCAGTGAGTCGCCCGACAGTTTGAACACTGAAGCTTTCTTT
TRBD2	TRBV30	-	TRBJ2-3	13	CAWSAGGGDTQYF	TGTGCCTGGAGTGCGGGAGGAGGGGATACGCAGTATTTT
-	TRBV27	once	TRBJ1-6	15	CASSLVGRGNSPLHF	TGTGCCAGCAGTTTAGTGGGACGAGGAAATTCACCCCTCCACTTT
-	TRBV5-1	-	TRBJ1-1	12	CASSPGASEAFF	TGCGCCAGCAGCCCGGGGGCCTCTGAAGCTTTCTTT
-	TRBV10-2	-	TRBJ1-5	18	CASSESGAKKNARQPQHF	TGCGCCAGCAGTGAGTCCGGAGCCAAAAAAAATGCCAGGCAGCCCCAGCATTTT